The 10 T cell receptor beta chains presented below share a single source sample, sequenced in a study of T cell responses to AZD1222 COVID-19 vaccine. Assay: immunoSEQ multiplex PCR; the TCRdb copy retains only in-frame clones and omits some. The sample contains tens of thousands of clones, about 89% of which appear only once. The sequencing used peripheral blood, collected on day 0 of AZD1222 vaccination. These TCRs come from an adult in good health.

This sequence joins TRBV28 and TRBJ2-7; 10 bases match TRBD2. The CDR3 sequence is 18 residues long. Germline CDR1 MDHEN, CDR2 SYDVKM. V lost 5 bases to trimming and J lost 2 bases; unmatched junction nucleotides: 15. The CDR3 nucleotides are TGTGCCAGCAGTCCTAGGTGGGGGGGACTAGCGAGAACCTACGAGCAGTACTTC. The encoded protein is CASSPRWGGLARTYEQYF.

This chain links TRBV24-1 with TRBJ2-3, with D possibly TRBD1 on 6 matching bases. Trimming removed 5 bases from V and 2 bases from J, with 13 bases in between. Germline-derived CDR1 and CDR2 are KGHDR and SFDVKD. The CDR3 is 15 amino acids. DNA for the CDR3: TGTGCCACCAGTGGGCGGACAGACTACACAGATACGCAGTATTTT. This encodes CATSGRTDYTDTQYF.

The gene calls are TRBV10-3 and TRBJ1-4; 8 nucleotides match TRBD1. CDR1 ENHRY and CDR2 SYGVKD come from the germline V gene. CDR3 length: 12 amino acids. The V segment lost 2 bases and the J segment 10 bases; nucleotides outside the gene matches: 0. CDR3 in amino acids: CAISEGQGKLFF. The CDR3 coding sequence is TGTGCCATCAGTGAGGGACAGGGAAAACTGTTTTTT.

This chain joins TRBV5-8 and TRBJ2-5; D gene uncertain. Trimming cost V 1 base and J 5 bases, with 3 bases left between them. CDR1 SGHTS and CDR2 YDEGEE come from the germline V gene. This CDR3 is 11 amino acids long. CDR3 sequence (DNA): TGTGCCAGCAGCTTGTTGGAGACCCAGTACTTC. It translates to CASSLLETQYF.

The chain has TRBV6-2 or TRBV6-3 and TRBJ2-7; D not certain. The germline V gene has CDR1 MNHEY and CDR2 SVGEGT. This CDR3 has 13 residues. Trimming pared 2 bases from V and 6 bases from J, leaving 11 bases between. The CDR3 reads CASSYEAGPEQYF. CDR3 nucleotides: TGTGCCAGCAGTTACGAGGCAGGTCCCGAGCAGTACTTC.

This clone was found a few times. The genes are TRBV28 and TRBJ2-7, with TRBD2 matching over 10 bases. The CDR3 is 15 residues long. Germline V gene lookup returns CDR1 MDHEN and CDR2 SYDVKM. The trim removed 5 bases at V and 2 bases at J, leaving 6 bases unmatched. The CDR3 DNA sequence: TGTGCCAGCAGTCCACTAGCGGGGTATGCCTACGAGCAGTACTTC. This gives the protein CASSPLAGYAYEQYF.

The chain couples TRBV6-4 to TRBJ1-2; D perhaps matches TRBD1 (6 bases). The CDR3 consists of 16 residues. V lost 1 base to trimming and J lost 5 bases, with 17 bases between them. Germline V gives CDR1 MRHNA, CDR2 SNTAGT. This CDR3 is CASSDLAGGPGYGYTF. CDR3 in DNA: TGTGCCAGCAGTGACTTGGCCGGGGGCCCCGGGTATGGCTACACCTTC.

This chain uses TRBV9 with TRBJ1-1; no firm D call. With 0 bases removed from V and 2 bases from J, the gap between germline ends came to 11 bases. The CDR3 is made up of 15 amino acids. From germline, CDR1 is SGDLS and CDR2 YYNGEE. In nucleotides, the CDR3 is TGTGCCAGCAGCGTAGGTCCGGACGGAAACACTGAAGCTTTCTTT. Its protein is CASSVGPDGNTEAFF.

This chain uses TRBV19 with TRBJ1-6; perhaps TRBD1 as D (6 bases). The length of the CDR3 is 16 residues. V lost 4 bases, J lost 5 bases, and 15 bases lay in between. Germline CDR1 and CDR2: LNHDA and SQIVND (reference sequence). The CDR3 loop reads CASSTHGGQNNSPLHF. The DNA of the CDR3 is TGTGCCAGTAGTACCCACGGGGGCCAAAATAATTCACCCCTCCACTTT.

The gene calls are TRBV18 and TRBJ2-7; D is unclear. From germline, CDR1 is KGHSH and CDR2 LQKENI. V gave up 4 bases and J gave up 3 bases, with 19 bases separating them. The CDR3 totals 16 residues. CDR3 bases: TGTGCCAGCTCACAGGCTTTGGGCGGCCAATACTACGAGCAGTACTTC. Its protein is CASSQALGGQYYEQYF.